Described below is a single T cell receptor beta chain sequence and its context. Its specificity is unknown. The data originate from a study of tumor-infiltrating lymphocytes in primary liver carcinoma. About the study: Stage T1-T3 N0M0 and a size of roughly 4 to 10 cm characterized the tumors. In every tissue type, samples returned a similar yield of roughly 3.65 to 8 million productive TCRbeta reads.

It was from around 20-30 mg of unsorted bulk tissue that RNA and DNA were co-extracted. The study, taken as a whole, reports: Tumor region pairs showed greater overlap than either tumor-adjacent or tumor-blood pairs did.

The input was about 500 ng total RNA; TCR beta cDNA was made from it with a constant-region primer. ARM-PCR was slightly modified, and three nested multiplex PCR rounds with it gave rise to the TCR beta libraries. TRBV1-TRBV30 forward and Cbeta reverse primers drove the first two roughly 9-cycle rounds. TCRdb processed the multiplex PCR reads anew with MiXCR; each CDR3 protein has one entry. This sample has tens of thousands of distinct CDR3 sequences; about 70% occur once, and the top ten carry around a quarter. The V gene's germline CDR1 is MNHEY and CDR2 SVGAGI. V was pared by 7 bases and J by 8 bases, with 17 bases between. The length of the CDR3 is 13 residues.

The sample consisted of liver tumor tissue from sampling region 4. The subset was: tumor region T4, right-lateral pole. The sequence was collected from a man in his forties with primary liver carcinoma and hepatitis B virus infection. The chain employs TRBV6-5 and TRBJ1-1; D not certain. CDR3 protein: CASISSGVGEAFF. In DNA form, the CDR3 reads TGTGCCAGCATTTCCAGCGGGGTCGGGGAAGCTTTCTTT.